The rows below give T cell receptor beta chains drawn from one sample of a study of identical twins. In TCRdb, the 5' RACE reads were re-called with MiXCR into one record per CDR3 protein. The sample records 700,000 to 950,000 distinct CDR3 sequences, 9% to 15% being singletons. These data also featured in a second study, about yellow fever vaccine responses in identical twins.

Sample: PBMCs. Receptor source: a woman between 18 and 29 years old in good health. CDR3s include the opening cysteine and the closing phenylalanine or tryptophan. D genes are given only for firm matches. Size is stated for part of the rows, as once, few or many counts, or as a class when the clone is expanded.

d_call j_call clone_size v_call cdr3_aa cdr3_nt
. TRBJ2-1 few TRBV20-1 CSARDRGGYYNEQFF TGCAGTGCTAGAGATCGGGGTGGATACTACAATGAGCAGTTCTTC
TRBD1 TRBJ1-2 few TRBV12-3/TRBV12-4 CASSYPGQGPGYTF TGTGCCAGCAGCTACCCGGGACAGGGACCTGGCTACACCTTC
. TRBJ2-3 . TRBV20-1 CSARVQASTDTQYF TGCAGTGCTAGAGTCCAGGCGAGCACAGATACGCAGTATTTT
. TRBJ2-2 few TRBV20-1 CSARDIFIGELFF TGCAGTGCTAGAGATATTTTCATCGGGGAGCTGTTTTTT
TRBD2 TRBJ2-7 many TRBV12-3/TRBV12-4 CASSSPGLAYEQYF TGTGCCAGCAGTTCGCCGGGACTAGCGTACGAGCAGTACTTC
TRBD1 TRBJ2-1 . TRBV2 CASSDAGTAYNEQFF TGTGCCAGCAGTGATGCCGGGACAGCTTACAATGAGCAGTTCTTC
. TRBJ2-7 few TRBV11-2 CASSLRSSSNSYEQYF TGTGCCAGCAGCTTACGCAGCTCTTCTAACTCCTACGAGCAGTACTTC
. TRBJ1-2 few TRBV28 CASSESRLEYGYTF TGTGCCAGCAGTGAATCCCGGCTGGAGTATGGCTACACCTTC
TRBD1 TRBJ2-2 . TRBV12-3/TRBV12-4 CASSSQGATGELFF TGTGCCAGCAGTTCACAGGGGGCAACCGGGGAGCTGTTTTTT
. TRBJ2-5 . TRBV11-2 CASTHPSALIRGPVYQETQYF TGTGCCAGCACCCATCCGAGCGCTCTCATACGCGGGCCCGTGTACCAAGAGACCCAGTACTTC
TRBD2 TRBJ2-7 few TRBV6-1 CASTTPGLRDEQYF TGTGCCAGCACTACACCGGGACTACGGGACGAGCAGTACTTC
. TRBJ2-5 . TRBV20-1 CSARRGSGTQETQYF TGCAGTGCAAGACGGGGGAGTGGGACCCAAGAGACCCAGTACTTC
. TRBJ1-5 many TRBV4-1 CASSQDGPYSNQPQHF TGCGCCAGCAGCCAAGACGGGCCTTATAGCAATCAGCCCCAGCATTTT
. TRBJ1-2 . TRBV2 CASTPHRANYGYTF TGTGCCAGCACCCCACACAGAGCTAACTATGGCTACACCTTC
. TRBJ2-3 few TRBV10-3 CAINPGPTDTQYF TGTGCCATCAACCCGGGCCCTACAGATACGCAGTATTTT
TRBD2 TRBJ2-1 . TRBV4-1 CASSQVPAGGTYNEQFF TGCGCCAGCAGCCAAGTTCCAGCGGGAGGAACCTACAATGAGCAGTTCTTC
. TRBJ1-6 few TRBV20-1 CSATTPEGYSPLHF TGCAGTGCTACAACACCGGAAGGTTATTCACCCCTCCACTTT